Listed below are T cell receptor beta chains from one sample, sequenced in a study of identical twins. From the 5' RACE reads, TCRdb called clonotypes with MiXCR, one entry per CDR3 protein. The sample records 750,000 to 950,000 distinct CDR3 sequences, 10% to 15% being singletons. These records were also assigned to another study, of yellow fever vaccine responses in identical twins.

The sequenced sample was PBMCs. Receptors were obtained from a woman aged 18-29 years in good health. Both conserved end residues are part of each CDR3. A D gene is named only where the DNA matches it firmly. Size is omitted from some rows. Given values are once, few, many or a class for expanded clones.

V gene	D gene	clone size	J gene	CDR3 DNA	CDR3 protein
TRBV7-2	.	.	TRBJ2-5	TGTGCCAGCAGTCGTAACCGGGACCAGGGGGAGACCCAGTACTTC	CASSRNRDQGETQYF
TRBV11-1	TRBD2	many	TRBJ2-5	TGTGCCAGCAGCTTATCCCCCGGACTAGCGGGGGGCTGGGAGACCCAGTACTTC	CASSLSPGLAGGWETQYF
TRBV6-1	TRBD1	.	TRBJ2-1	TGTGCCAGCAGATCCACCACGGGACAGTCCAACTACAATGAGCAGTTCTTC	CASRSTTGQSNYNEQFF
TRBV14	.	once	TRBJ1-2	TGTGCCAGCAGCCTCACCGGCGGCGGTGGCTACGCCTTC	CASSLTGGGGYAF
TRBV10-2	.	few	TRBJ2-1	TGCGCCAGCAGTGAGCTTGGCGCTACTGTGGACAATGAGCAGTTCTTC	CASSELGATVDNEQFF
TRBV18	TRBD1	.	TRBJ2-5	TGTGCCAGCTCAACGGGACAGGGATCGGAGACCCAGTACTTC	CASSTGQGSETQYF
TRBV20-1	.	few	TRBJ1-1	TGCAGTGCCCCGCCGGGGGGGGTCACTGAAGCTTTCTTT	CSAPPGGVTEAFF
TRBV13	.	few	TRBJ1-1	TGTGCCAGCAGATGGCGGGGGGCTATGAACACTGAAGCTTTCTTT	CASRWRGAMNTEAFF
TRBV12-3/TRBV12-4	.	many	TRBJ2-1	TGTGCCAGCAGTTTAGCGGGAGACCACAATGAGCAGTTCTTC	CASSLAGDHNEQFF
TRBV20-1	.	.	TRBJ1-5	TGCAGTGCTAGAGATGACTCGTATAGCAATCAGCCCCAGCATTTT	CSARDDSYSNQPQHF
TRBV27	.	few	TRBJ2-2	TGTGCCAGCAACCAGACAGGGCGGGGGTCCGGGGAGCTGTTTTTT	CASNQTGRGSGELFF
TRBV15	TRBD2	few	TRBJ2-2	TGTGCCACCTCGGAAAGGACTAGCGGGGGGAACACCGGGGAGCTGTTTTTT	CATSERTSGGNTGELFF
TRBV27	.	many	TRBJ2-2	TGTGCCAGGCAACAGGGGAACACCGGGGAGCTGTTTTTT	CARQQGNTGELFF
TRBV9	.	few	TRBJ2-7	TGTGCCAGCAGCCCCCAACCCGGGTCTTCCTACGAGCAGTACTTC	CASSPQPGSSYEQYF
TRBV9	.	.	TRBJ1-3	TGTGCCAGCAGCGGGGGTTTTACTGGAAACACCATATATTTT	CASSGGFTGNTIYF
TRBV7-9	.	.	TRBJ2-2	TGTGCCAGCACCTTAGCGGTCGGGGAGCTGTTTTTT	CASTLAVGELFF
TRBV15	.	many	TRBJ2-6	TGTGCCACCAGCCCCTCGTTTACCAACGTCCTGACTTTC	CATSPSFTNVLTF
TRBV12-3/TRBV12-4	.	many	TRBJ1-1	TGTGCCAGCAGTAAGGGAGCCTTAGAGACTGAAGCTTTCTTT	CASSKGALETEAFF
TRBV27	.	.	TRBJ2-7	TGTGCCAGCAGTCCCGGGAACTCCTACGAGCAGTACTTC	CASSPGNSYEQYF
TRBV12-3/TRBV12-4	TRBD1	many	TRBJ1-2	TGTGCCAGCAGTTTTCGGACAGGGTACGGCTACACCTTC	CASSFRTGYGYTF
TRBV4-1	.	.	TRBJ1-5	TGCGCCAGCAGCCAAGCTTCAGGGGATCAGCCCCAGCATTTT	CASSQASGDQPQHF
TRBV7-9	TRBD2	.	TRBJ2-5	TGTGCCAGCACCCCCCTACTAGCGTCCCAAGAGACCCAGTACTTC	CASTPLLASQETQYF
TRBV12-3/TRBV12-4	.	many	TRBJ2-1	TGTGCCAGCAGTTTAGGGGGAGGTGCTAATGAGCAGTTCTTC	CASSLGGGANEQFF
TRBV12-3/TRBV12-4	.	.	TRBJ1-2	TGTGCCAGCAGCGCCTCCGGGGCAGACTATGGCTACACCTTC	CASSASGADYGYTF
TRBV15	.	few	TRBJ1-5	TGTGCCACCAGCAGAGCAGTGGGGGCCTATCAGCCCCAGCATTTT	CATSRAVGAYQPQHF
TRBV4-1	.	.	TRBJ1-1	TGCGCCAGCAGCCAGCCGGACAGGAACACTGAAGCTTTCTTT	CASSQPDRNTEAFF
TRBV5-1	TRBD1	.	TRBJ2-5	TGCGCCAGCAGCTTGGCCGGGACAGCCCTGTACCAAGAGACCCAGTACTTC	CASSLAGTALYQETQYF
TRBV6-1	.	few	TRBJ1-6	TGTGCCAGCAGTGAAGGACGTCAGATTAATTCACCCCTCCACTTT	CASSEGRQINSPLHF
TRBV24-1	.	many	TRBJ2-1	TGTGCCACCAGTGATTTGCAATCAGGACCCGGGAATGAGCAGTTCTTC	CATSDLQSGPGNEQFF
TRBV6-1	.	.	TRBJ2-2	TGTGCCAGCAGCCTTAGTCCCATTGGCGGGGAGCTGTTTTTT	CASSLSPIGGELFF
TRBV20-1	.	.	TRBJ2-1	TGCAGTGCTAGAGCCGGGGCCTACAATGAGCAGTTCTTC	CSARAGAYNEQFF
TRBV12-3/TRBV12-4	.	many	TRBJ2-5	TGTGCCAGCAGTTCGACAGGGAGGGAGACCCAGTACTTC	CASSSTGRETQYF
TRBV20-1	.	.	TRBJ2-3	TGCAGTGCTTCAATAGGTTCCGATACGCAGTATTTT	CSASIGSDTQYF
TRBV2	TRBD1	.	TRBJ2-1	TGTGCCAGCAGGAACACCGGGACAGGGTACCGAGGTGAGCAGTTCTTC	CASRNTGTGYRGEQFF
TRBV10-1	.	once	TRBJ2-5	TGCGCCAGCGGTCAACAGGGATCAGAGACCCAGTACTTC	CASGQQGSETQYF
TRBV2	.	few	TRBJ2-1	TGTGCCAGCAGTTACGCTTATGAGCAGTTCTTC	CASSYAYEQFF
TRBV3-1	TRBD1	.	TRBJ2-3	TGTGCCAGCAGCCGGACAGGGGGCGGGAATACGCAGTATTTT	CASSRTGGGNTQYF
TRBV29-1	.	few	TRBJ2-1	TGCAGCGTTGAAGCTCTGCGGGCCGATGAGCAGTTCTTC	CSVEALRADEQFF
TRBV10-3	.	few	TRBJ2-7	TGTGCCATCAGTGATAGGGGCGACGAGCAGTACTTC	CAISDRGDEQYF
TRBV27	TRBD1	.	TRBJ1-1	TGTGCCAGCAGTCCCCAGGGGGTAAGGAACACTGAAGCTTTCTTT	CASSPQGVRNTEAFF
TRBV2	.	.	TRBJ1-6	TGTGCCAGCATGATCTCATTCCGTTCACCCCTCCACTTT	CASMISFRSPLHF
TRBV27	.	.	TRBJ1-6	TGTGCCAGCAGTTTTGAAGGGGTAAATTCACCCCTCCACTTT	CASSFEGVNSPLHF